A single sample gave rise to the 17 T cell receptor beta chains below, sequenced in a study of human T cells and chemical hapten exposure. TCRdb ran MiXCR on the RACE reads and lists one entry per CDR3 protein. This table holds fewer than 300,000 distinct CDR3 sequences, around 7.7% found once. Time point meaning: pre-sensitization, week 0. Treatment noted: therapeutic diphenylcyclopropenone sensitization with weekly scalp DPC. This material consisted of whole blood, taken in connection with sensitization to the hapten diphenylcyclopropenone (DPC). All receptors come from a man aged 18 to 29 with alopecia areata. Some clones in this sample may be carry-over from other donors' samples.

CDR3 bases: TGCAGTGCTAGAGCCCAGGTCTACTATGGCTACACCTTC. Its translation is CSARAQVYYGYTF. The chain joins TRBV20-1 to TRBJ1-2; D call uncertain. Trimming shortened V by 1 base and J by 3 bases, and 9 bases separated the two germline ends. Germline V lookup: CDR1 DFQATT, CDR2 SNEGSKA (reference sequence). The CDR3 has 13 residues.

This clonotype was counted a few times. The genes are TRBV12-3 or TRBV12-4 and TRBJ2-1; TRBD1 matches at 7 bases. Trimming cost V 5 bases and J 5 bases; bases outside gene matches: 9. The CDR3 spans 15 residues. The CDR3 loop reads CASSDRNRGNNEQFF. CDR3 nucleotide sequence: TGTGCCAGCAGTGACCGGAACAGGGGCAACAATGAGCAGTTCTTC.

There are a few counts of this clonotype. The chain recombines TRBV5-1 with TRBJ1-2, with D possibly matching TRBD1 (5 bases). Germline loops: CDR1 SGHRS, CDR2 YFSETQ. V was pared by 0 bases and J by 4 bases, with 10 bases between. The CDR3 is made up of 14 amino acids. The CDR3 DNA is TGCGCCAGCAGCTTGGCACAGGAAATCTATGGCTACACCTTC. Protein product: CASSLAQEIYGYTF.

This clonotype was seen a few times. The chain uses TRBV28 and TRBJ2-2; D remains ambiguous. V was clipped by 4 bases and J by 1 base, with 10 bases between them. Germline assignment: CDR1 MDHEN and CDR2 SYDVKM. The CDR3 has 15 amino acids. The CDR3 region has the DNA TGTGCCAGCAGTTCCCTAGGCCTGAACACCGGGGAGCTGTTTTTT. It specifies CASSSLGLNTGELFF.

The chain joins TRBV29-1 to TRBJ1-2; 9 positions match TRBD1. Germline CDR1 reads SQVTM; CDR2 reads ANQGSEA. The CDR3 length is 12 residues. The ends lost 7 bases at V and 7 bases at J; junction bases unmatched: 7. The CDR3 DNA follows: TGCAGCGGATCGGACAGGGGACTTGGCTACACCTTC. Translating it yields CSGSDRGLGYTF.

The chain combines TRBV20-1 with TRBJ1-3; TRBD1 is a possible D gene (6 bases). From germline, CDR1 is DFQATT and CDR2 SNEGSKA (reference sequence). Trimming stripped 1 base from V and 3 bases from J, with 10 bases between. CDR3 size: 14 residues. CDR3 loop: CSARGAGVGNTIYF. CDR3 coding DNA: TGCAGTGCTAGAGGCGCAGGGGTTGGAAACACCATATATTTT.

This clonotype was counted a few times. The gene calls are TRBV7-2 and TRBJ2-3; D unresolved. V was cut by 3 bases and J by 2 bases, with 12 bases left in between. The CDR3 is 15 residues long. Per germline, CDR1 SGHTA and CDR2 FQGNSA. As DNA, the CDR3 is TGTGCCAGCAGCTTCGGTCTACTCACCACAGATACGCAGTATTTT. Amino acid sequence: CASSFGLLTTDTQYF.

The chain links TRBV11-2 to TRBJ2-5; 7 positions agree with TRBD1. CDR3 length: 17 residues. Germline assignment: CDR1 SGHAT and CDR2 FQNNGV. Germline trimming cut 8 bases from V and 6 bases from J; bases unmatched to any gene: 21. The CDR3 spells CASGTIRGRRSSQTQYF. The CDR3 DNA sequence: TGTGCCAGCGGAACTATTAGGGGGCGCCGATCGTCGCAGACCCAGTACTTC.

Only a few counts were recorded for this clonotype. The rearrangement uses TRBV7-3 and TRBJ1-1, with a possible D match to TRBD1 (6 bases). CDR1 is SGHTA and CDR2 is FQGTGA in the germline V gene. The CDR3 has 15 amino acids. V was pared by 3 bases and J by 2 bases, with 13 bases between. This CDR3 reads CASSFWGGGNTEAFF. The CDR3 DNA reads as TGTGCCAGCAGCTTTTGGGGAGGGGGAAACACTGAAGCTTTCTTT.

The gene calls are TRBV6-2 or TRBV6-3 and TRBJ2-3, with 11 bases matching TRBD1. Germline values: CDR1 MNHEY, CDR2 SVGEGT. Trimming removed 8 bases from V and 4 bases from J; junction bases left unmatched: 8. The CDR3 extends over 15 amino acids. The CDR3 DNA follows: TGTGCCAGCCAACCCCGGACAGGGGGCTCAGATACGCAGTATTTT. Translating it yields CASQPRTGGSDTQYF.

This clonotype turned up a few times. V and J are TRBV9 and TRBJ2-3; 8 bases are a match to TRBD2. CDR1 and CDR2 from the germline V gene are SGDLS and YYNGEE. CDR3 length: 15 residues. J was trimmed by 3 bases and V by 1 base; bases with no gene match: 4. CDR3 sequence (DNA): TGTGCCAGCAGCGTAAATGAGCGGGGGACAGATACGCAGTATTTT. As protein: CASSVNERGTDTQYF.

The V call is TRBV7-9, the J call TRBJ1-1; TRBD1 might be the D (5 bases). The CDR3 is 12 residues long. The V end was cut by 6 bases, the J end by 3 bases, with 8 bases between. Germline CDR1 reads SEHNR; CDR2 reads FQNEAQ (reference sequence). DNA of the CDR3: TGTGCCAGCAGGGGGGTTTACACTGAAGCTTTCTTT. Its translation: CASRGVYTEAFF.

CDR3 residues: CASSLAGQAYNQPQHF. The CDR3 region has the DNA TGTGCCAGCAGCTTAGCGGGACAGGCTTACAATCAGCCCCAGCATTTT. V usage is TRBV7-2 and J usage is TRBJ1-5; 8 positions agree with TRBD1. Unmatched junction bases numbered 4, after V lost 0 bases and J lost 3 bases. Germline values: CDR1 SGHTA, CDR2 FQGNSA. This CDR3 spans 16 amino acids.

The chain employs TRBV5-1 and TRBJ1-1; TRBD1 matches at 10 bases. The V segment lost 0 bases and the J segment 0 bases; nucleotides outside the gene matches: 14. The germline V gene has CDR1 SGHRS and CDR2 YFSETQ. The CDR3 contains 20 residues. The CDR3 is CASSLGPGQGTIPLNTEAFF. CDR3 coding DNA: TGCGCCAGCAGCTTGGGACCGGGACAGGGGACCATTCCGTTGAACACTGAAGCTTTCTTT.

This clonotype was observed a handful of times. CDR3 in DNA: TGTGCCAGCAGCTTAGGTTCACCAGGGGGCATCGACAATGAGCAGTTCTTC. It is translated as CASSLGSPGGIDNEQFF. The rearrangement uses TRBV11-2 and TRBJ2-1; 8 bases line up with TRBD1. The CDR3 sequence is 17 residues long. The V gene end was trimmed by 1 base and the J gene end by 5 bases; junction bases not matched to a gene: 10. Looked up from germline, CDR1 is SGHAT and CDR2 is FQNNGV.

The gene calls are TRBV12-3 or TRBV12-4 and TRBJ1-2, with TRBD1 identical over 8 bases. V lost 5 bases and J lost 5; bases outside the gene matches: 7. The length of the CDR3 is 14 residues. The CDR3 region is CASSPEDRAYGYTF. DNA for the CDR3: TGTGCCAGCAGTCCCGAGGACAGGGCGTATGGCTACACCTTC.

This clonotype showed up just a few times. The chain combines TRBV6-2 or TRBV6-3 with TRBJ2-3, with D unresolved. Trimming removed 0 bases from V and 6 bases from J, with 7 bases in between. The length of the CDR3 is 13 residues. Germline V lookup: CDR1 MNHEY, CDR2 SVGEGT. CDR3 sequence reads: CASSYSETDTQYF. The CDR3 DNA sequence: TGTGCCAGCAGTTACTCGGAAACCGATACGCAGTATTTT.